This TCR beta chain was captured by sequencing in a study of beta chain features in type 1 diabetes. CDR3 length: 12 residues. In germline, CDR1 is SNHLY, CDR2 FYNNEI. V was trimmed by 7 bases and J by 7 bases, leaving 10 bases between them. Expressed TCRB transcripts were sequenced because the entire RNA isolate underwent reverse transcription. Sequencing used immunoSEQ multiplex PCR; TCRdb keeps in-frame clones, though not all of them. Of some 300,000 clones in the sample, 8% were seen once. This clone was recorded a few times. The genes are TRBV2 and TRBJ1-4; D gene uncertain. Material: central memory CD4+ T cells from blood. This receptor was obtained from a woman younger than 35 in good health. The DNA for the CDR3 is TGTGCCAGCACTAGGTCAGCTGAAAAACTGTTTTTT. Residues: CASTRSAEKLFF.